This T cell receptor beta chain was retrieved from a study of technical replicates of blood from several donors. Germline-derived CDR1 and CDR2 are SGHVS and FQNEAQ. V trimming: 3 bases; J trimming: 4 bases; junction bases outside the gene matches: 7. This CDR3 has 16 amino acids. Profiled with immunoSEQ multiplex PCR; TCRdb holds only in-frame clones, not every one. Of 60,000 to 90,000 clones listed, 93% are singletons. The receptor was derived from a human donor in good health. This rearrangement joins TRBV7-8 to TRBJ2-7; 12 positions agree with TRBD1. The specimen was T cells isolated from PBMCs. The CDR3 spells CASSFRRDRGLYEQYF. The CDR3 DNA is TGTGCCAGCAGCTTTCGCAGGGACAGGGGGCTATACGAGCAGTACTTC.